The 18 T cell receptor beta chains presented below share a single source sample, sequenced in a study of T cell responses to AZD1222 COVID-19 vaccine. Generated by immunoSEQ multiplex PCR, the TCRdb table keeps only in-frame clones and is missing some. The sample records 150,000 or so clones, approximately 88% being singletons. Here the sequenced sample was peripheral blood, taken on day 0 of MenACWY control vaccination. Source of these receptors: an adult in good health.

This clone was detected only once. The gene calls are TRBV5-4 and TRBJ2-3, with D possibly being TRBD1 or TRBD2 (5 bases each). V was trimmed by 2 bases and J by 5 bases, leaving 12 bases between them. Germline CDR1 SGHNT, CDR2 YYREEE (reference sequence). This CDR3 contains 14 residues. The CDR3 sequence is CASSLEYGGDTQYF. The CDR3 DNA reads TGTGCCAGCAGCTTAGAATATGGGGGAGATACGCAGTATTTT.

The chain couples TRBV5-1 to TRBJ2-7, with D possibly being TRBD1 or TRBD2 (5 bases each). This CDR3 is 15 amino acids long. Germline V gene data show CDR1 as SGHRS and CDR2 as YFSETQ. V lost 0 bases and J lost 0, with 10 bases in between. The CDR3 DNA reads as TGCGCCAGCAGCTTGGGAGGGGCGGGCTCCTACGAGCAGTACTTC. This gives the protein CASSLGGAGSYEQYF.

The chain employs TRBV7-9 and TRBJ1-1; D not certain. The CDR3 length is 13 residues. Trimming pared 1 base from V and 6 bases from J, leaving 9 bases between. Germline V gene lookup returns CDR1 SEHNR and CDR2 FQNEAQ (reference sequence). The CDR3, as DNA: TGTGCCAGCAGCTTAGACGCAGCCCCTGAAGCTTTCTTT. This sequence encodes CASSLDAAPEAFF.

This sequence joins TRBV6-4 and TRBJ2-2, with D unclear. This CDR3 is built from 13 residues. The V end was cut by 11 bases, the J end by 6 bases, with 16 bases between. Germline V gene sequence: CDR1 MRHNA, CDR2 SNTAGT. The CDR3 reads CAEQQIESGELFF. The CDR3 DNA is TGTGCCGAACAGCAGATAGAGTCCGGGGAGCTGTTTTTT.

The chain links TRBV3-1 (or the pseudogene TRBV3-2) to TRBJ1-6; TRBD1 is a possible D gene (5 bases). CDR1 and CDR2 (germline): LGHDT, YNNKEL (reference sequence). V gave up 1 base and J gave up 10 bases, with 14 bases separating them. The CDR3 runs 15 residues. The CDR3 DNA sequence: TGTGCCAGCAGCCAAGGGGGCGGAGGCGGCTCACCCCTCCACTTT. Its protein is CASSQGGGGGSPLHF.

The table lists this clone with a few counts. This chain joins TRBV5-6 and TRBJ1-1; 8 nucleotides match TRBD1. The V gene end was trimmed by 4 bases and the J gene end by 4 bases; junction bases not matched to a gene: 9. From germline, CDR1 is SGHDT and CDR2 YYEEEE. The CDR3 has 15 amino acids. CDR3 DNA: TGTGCCAGCAGCCGCCGCCCGGGACAGGCCACTGAAGCTTTCTTT. Translation gives CASSRRPGQATEAFF. Full variable domain (outside the CDR3, taken from reference TRBV5-6 and TRBJ1-1): DAGVTQSPTHLIKTRGQQVTLRCSPKSGHDTVSWYQQALGQGPQFIFQYYEEEERQRGNFPDRFSGHQFPNYSSELNVNALLLGDSALYLCASSRRPGQATEAFFGQGTRLTVV.

The chain carries TRBV4-1 and TRBJ1-1; perhaps TRBD1 as D (5 bases). The germline V and J ends were trimmed by 4 bases and 2 bases, with 11 bases remaining between them. CDR3 size: 14 residues. Germline lookup yields CDR1 MGHRA and CDR2 YSYEKL. CDR3 sequence reads: CASSLRGANTEAFF. CDR3 DNA: TGCGCCAGCAGCCTCCGTGGGGCCAACACTGAAGCTTTCTTT.

The chain uses TRBV6-5 and TRBJ1-2; 9 bases map to TRBD1. Germline values: CDR1 MNHEY, CDR2 SVGAGI. V shed 2 bases, J shed 6 bases, and the junction held 7 bases outside the gene matches. The CDR3 contains 15 residues. CDR3 loop: CASSYRGTGYDGYTF. Here the CDR3 DNA reads TGTGCCAGCAGTTACAGGGGGACAGGGTACGATGGCTACACCTTC.

The chain combines TRBV27 with TRBJ1-6; 7 bases line up with TRBD1. CDR3 length: 14 amino acids. J gave up 6 bases and V 5 bases, and 4 bases lay outside the gene matches. CDR1 is MNHEY and CDR2 is SMNVEV in the germline V gene (reference sequence). The CDR3 region is CASSRDRGNSPLHF. The CDR3 coding sequence is TGTGCCAGCAGTAGGGACAGAGGTAATTCACCCCTCCACTTT.

The rearrangement joins TRBV19 to TRBJ1-1; D might be TRBD1 (6 bases). Between the trimmed V and J ends, which lost 3 bases and 1 base, there was a span of 18 bases. Per the germline V gene, CDR1 is LNHDA and CDR2 is SQIVND (reference sequence). The CDR3 is 17 amino acids. CDR3 residues: CASSMDRTIVTNTEAFF. CDR3 sequence (DNA): TGTGCCAGTAGTATGGACAGAACTATCGTCACGAACACTGAAGCTTTCTTT.

This clone was counted only a few times. The chain joins TRBV15 to TRBJ2-2, with D unresolved. V lost 7 bases, J lost 0 bases, and 9 bases lay in between. The germline V gene has CDR1 LNHNV and CDR2 YYDKDF (reference sequence). This CDR3 contains 14 residues. The CDR3 sequence is CATNLVPNTGELFF. DNA for the CDR3: TGTGCCACCAACCTGGTCCCGAACACCGGGGAGCTGTTTTTT.

The CDR3, as DNA: TGTGCCAGCAGTGTACGGACAGGGGAATTGGGTGGCTACACCTTC. It codes for CASSVRTGELGGYTF. The chain uses TRBV27 and TRBJ1-2, with TRBD1 identical over 9 bases. V gave up 5 bases and J gave up 7 bases; unmatched junction bases: 11. The CDR3 contains 15 residues. Germline lookup yields CDR1 MNHEY and CDR2 SMNVEV (reference sequence).

V gene TRBV28 combines with J gene TRBJ2-2, with 9 bases matching TRBD1. Germline V gene lookup returns CDR1 MDHEN and CDR2 SYDVKM. V lost 6 bases and J lost 4; bases outside the gene matches: 9. This CDR3 is built from 16 residues. The CDR3, as DNA: TGTGCCAGCAGGCCCGGGACAGGGCTCAGCACCGGGGAGCTGTTTTTT. Protein sequence: CASRPGTGLSTGELFF.

This clone occurred once. The chain employs TRBV7-2 and TRBJ1-1; 9 nucleotides agree with TRBD1. The germline V gene encodes CDR1 SGHTA and CDR2 FQGNSA. This CDR3 contains 14 residues. With V trimmed by 2 bases and J by 7 bases, 5 bases remained unmatched. The CDR3 nucleotides are TGTGCCAGCAGCTTACGACAGGGGGATCTTGAAGCTTTCTTT. Protein product: CASSLRQGDLEAFF. Combining the CDR3 with reference TRBV7-2 and TRBJ1-1 gives the whole variable domain GAGVSQSPSNKVTEKGKDVELRCDPISGHTALYWYRQSLGQGLEFLIYFQGNSAPDKSGLPSDRFSAERTGGSVSTLTIQRTQQEDSAVYLCASSLRQGDLEAFFGQGTRLTVV.

The J gene is TRBJ1-5, the V gene TRBV28; 7 bases line up with TRBD1. Germline CDR1 MDHEN, CDR2 SYDVKM. The junction had 4 bases not matched to a gene; V was cut back by 6 bases and J by 2 bases. The length of the CDR3 is 14 residues. CDR3 DNA: TGTGCCAGCAGGGAGGGACAGCGCAATCAGCCCCAGCATTTT. This encodes CASREGQRNQPQHF.

The V call is TRBV6-6, the J call TRBJ1-1; 9 bases map to TRBD1. V lost 6 bases, J lost 3 bases, and 5 bases stayed unmatched. The CDR3 covers 14 residues. Germline V gives CDR1 MNHNY, CDR2 SVGAGI (reference sequence). The CDR3 spells CASSRTGVDTEAFF. The CDR3 nucleotides are TGTGCCAGCAGCCGGACAGGGGTTGACACTGAAGCTTTCTTT.

This chain joins TRBV7-9 and TRBJ1-6; D might be TRBD1 (6 bases). The CDR3 runs to 16 residues. Per germline, CDR1 SEHNR and CDR2 FQNEAQ (reference sequence). V lost 4 bases to trimming and J lost 1 base, with 11 bases between them. CDR3 bases: TGTGCCAGCAGCTCGTCCAGGGGATCCTATAATTCACCCCTCCACTTT. Its protein is CASSSSRGSYNSPLHF.

This clone came up many times. This sequence joins TRBV18 and TRBJ2-1; the D gene could be TRBD1 or TRBD2 (7 bases each). The CDR3 consists of 16 residues. Looked up from germline, CDR1 is KGHSH and CDR2 is LQKENI. V was pared by 2 bases and J by 6 bases, with 17 bases between. The CDR3 protein is CASSPSQGGHGNEQFF. The CDR3 DNA reads as TGTGCCAGCTCACCAAGTCAGGGGGGGCACGGCAATGAGCAGTTCTTC.